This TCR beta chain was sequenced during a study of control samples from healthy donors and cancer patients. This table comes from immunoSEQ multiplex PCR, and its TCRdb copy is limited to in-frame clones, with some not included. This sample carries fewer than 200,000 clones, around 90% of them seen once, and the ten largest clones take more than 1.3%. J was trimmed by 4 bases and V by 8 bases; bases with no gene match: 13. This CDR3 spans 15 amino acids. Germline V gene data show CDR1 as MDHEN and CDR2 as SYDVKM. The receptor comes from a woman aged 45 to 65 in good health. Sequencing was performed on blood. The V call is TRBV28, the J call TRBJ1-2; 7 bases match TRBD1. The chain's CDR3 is CASRRAGTAIYGYTF. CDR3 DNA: TGTGCCAGCCGCCGGGCGGGGACAGCGATCTATGGCTACACCTTC.